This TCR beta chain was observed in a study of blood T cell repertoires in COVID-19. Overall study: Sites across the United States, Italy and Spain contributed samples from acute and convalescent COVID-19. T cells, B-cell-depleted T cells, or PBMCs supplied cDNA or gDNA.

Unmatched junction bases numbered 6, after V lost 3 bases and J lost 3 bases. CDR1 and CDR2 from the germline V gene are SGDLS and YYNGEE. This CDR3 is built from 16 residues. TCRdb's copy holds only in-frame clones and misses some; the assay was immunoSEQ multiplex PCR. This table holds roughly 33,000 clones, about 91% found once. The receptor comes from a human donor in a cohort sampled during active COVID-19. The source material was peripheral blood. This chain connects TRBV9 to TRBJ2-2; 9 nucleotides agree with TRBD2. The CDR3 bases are TGTGCCAGCAGCGCCGGGACTAGCAGCCACACCGGGGAGCTGTTTTTT. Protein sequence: CASSAGTSSHTGELFF.